What follows describes a single T cell receptor beta chain. Its antigen remains unidentified. Drawn from each donor were approximately 9.2 milliliters of peripheral blood. The authors isolated at least 6 million PBMCs per sample. This entry comes from a study of blood T cells in healthy people across ages. Study-level results: Estimates drawn from one million T cells were deemed to understate diversity. Roughly linearly, TCR beta diversity per million T cells fell as age increased.

For the second PCR, which ran for roughly 6 to 11 cycles, a sample-barcoded 5' primer and a J-beta primer mix were used. TCRdb processed the 5' RACE reads anew with MiXCR; each CDR3 protein has one entry. The table has about 640,000 distinct CDR3 sequences, 58% seen once. The CDR3 runs 13 residues. The V gene lost 4 bases and the J gene lost 0 bases, with 6 bases spanning the gap. Germline V gives CDR1 LGHDT, CDR2 YNNKEL (reference sequence). V and J are TRBV3-1 and TRBJ2-5, with D unresolved. This receptor was obtained from a man in his fifties or sixties in good health. The specimen was blood. This CDR3 reads CASSPLYQETQYF. The CDR3 nucleotides read TGTGCCAGCAGCCCCCTCTACCAAGAGACCCAGTACTTC.